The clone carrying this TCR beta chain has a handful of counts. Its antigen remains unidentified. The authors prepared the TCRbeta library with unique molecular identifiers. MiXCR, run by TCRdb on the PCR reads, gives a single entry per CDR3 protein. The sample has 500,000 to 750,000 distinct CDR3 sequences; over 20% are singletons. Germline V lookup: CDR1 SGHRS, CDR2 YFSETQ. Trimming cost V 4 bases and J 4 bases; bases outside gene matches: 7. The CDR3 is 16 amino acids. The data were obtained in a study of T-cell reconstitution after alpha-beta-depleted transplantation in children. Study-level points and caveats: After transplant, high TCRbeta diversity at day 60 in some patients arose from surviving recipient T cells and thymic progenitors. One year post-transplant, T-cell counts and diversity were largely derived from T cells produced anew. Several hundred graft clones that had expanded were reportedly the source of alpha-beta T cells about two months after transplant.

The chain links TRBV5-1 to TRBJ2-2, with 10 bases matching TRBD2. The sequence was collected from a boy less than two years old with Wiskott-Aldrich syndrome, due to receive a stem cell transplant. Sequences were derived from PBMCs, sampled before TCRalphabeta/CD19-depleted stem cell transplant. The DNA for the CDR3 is TGCGCCAGCAGCCAGCAGGGACTAGCGTCCACCGGGGAGCTGTTTTTT. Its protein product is CASSQQGLASTGELFF.